This entry describes one T cell receptor beta chain. Its antigen is unidentified. This sample is part of a study of T cells in Graves' hyperthyroidism and ophthalmopathy. Study-wide findings and caveats: In blood, most of the thyroid clonotypes expanded above 0.001 were also present.

V lost 5 bases, J lost 1 base, and 17 bases lay in between. The CDR3 extends over 16 amino acids. Looked up from germline, CDR1 is SEHNR and CDR2 is FQNEAQ (reference sequence). RNA transcripts yielded amplified TCR beta CDR3 regions. Researchers ran a first-round RT-PCR on the TCR CDR3 using the HTBI primer set. TCRdb redid the calling of the multiplex PCR reads with MiXCR, one entry per CDR3 protein. This table has about 510,000 distinct CDR3 sequences, 46% appearing once. Sequenced input: peripheral blood or thyroid tissue (not recorded which). V gene TRBV7-9 combines with J gene TRBJ1-1; TRBD1 might be the D (6 bases). This clonotype was sampled from an adult woman with Graves' disease, either hyperthyroidism or ophthalmopathy (not recorded which). The CDR3 DNA reads TGTGCCAGCAGCCCGATAGCGGGAGGGGGGAACACTGAAGCTTTCTTT. It yields the protein CASSPIAGGGNTEAFF.